Here is one T cell receptor (beta chain) with its context. The source of the sample is a study of OX40 agonist ivuxolimab in advanced cancers. CDR1 and CDR2 (germline): SGHNT, YYREEE (reference sequence). Trimming pared 1 base from V and 2 bases from J, leaving 10 bases between. There are 15 residues in the CDR3. TCRdb's copy holds only in-frame clones and misses some; the assay was immunoSEQ multiplex PCR. Of fewer than 30,000 clones detected, about 81% appear once; the ten largest clones hold over 20%. The chain couples TRBV5-4 to TRBJ1-5, with D perhaps matching TRBD1 (5 bases). This sequence originates from an adult with an advanced solid tumor such as melanoma, head and neck, liver or kidney cancer. The sample here was CD4+ or CD8+ T cells sorted from blood, taken in a trial of the OX40 agonist ivuxolimab. CDR3 DNA sequence: TGTGCCAGCAGCTTGTATGGGGCCGGCAATCAGCCCCAGCATTTT. Its translation: CASSLYGAGNQPQHF.